A selection of T cell receptor beta chains follows, all from one sample in a study of blood T cell repertoires in COVID-19. TCRdb's table, derived via immunoSEQ multiplex PCR, lists solely in-frame clones and lacks some. The table records more than 130,000 clones, 84% of them present only once. The sequenced material came from peripheral blood. The receptors shown here come from a woman over 75 in a cohort sampled during active or convalescent COVID-19. Both conserved end residues are part of each CDR3. A D gene is named only where the DNA matches it firmly. Rows give clone size only sometimes, using once, few, many, or a class for an expanded clone.

D gene: NA
V gene: TRBV5-4
J gene: TRBJ1-1
clone size: NA
CDR3 DNA: TGTGCCAGCAGCTCTTACAGATTAGAGAAGTCTGAAGCTTTCTTT
CDR3 protein: CASSSYRLEKSEAFF

D gene: NA
V gene: TRBV6-2/TRBV6-3
J gene: TRBJ1-1
clone size: NA
CDR3 DNA: TGTGCCAGCAGTTACTCTGGGCAGTGGGAGTACACTGAAGCTTTCTTT
CDR3 protein: CASSYSGQWEYTEAFF

D gene: NA
V gene: TRBV6-2/TRBV6-3
J gene: TRBJ1-1
clone size: NA
CDR3 DNA: TGTGCCAGCAGTTATGTTACAGGGTCGGTACGGATGAACACTGAAGCTTTCTTT
CDR3 protein: CASSYVTGSVRMNTEAFF

D gene: NA
V gene: TRBV24-1
J gene: TRBJ1-2
clone size: NA
CDR3 DNA: TGTGCCACGTACGAAGCTGGTGGCTACACCTTC
CDR3 protein: CATYEAGGYTF

D gene: NA
V gene: TRBV3-1/TRBV3-2
J gene: TRBJ1-2
clone size: NA
CDR3 DNA: TGTGCCAGCAGCCAAGAAGGCCCAGGGCCCTACACCTTC
CDR3 protein: CASSQEGPGPYTF

D gene: TRBD2
V gene: TRBV6-5
J gene: TRBJ2-1
clone size: NA
CDR3 DNA: TGTGCCAGCACAGAGCCGGGGGGTGAGCAGTTCTTC
CDR3 protein: CASTEPGGEQFF

D gene: TRBD2
V gene: TRBV19
J gene: TRBJ2-5
clone size: NA
CDR3 DNA: TGTGCCAGTAAGGCTAGCGGGGGGGCCAGTTCTCAAGAGACCCAGTACTTC
CDR3 protein: CASKASGGASSQETQYF

D gene: TRBD1
V gene: TRBV29-1
J gene: TRBJ2-5
clone size: NA
CDR3 DNA: TGCAGCGTTGACCATCCAGGGGGCGCAGACCAAGAGACCCAGTACTTC
CDR3 protein: CSVDHPGGADQETQYF

D gene: TRBD2
V gene: TRBV10-3
J gene: TRBJ2-5
clone size: NA
CDR3 DNA: TGTGCCATCAGAGCTAGCGGGGGGTTCCAAGAGACCCAGTACTTC
CDR3 protein: CAIRASGGFQETQYF

D gene: NA
V gene: TRBV15
J gene: TRBJ2-5
clone size: once
CDR3 DNA: TGTGCCACCAGCAGAGATTGGGGCGGTCAAGAGACCCAGTACTTC
CDR3 protein: CATSRDWGGQETQYF

D gene: NA
V gene: TRBV5-6
J gene: TRBJ1-2
clone size: NA
CDR3 DNA: TGTGCCAGCAGCCCGGACACGTCGTTGGGCTACACCTTC
CDR3 protein: CASSPDTSLGYTF

D gene: TRBD1
V gene: TRBV5-1
J gene: TRBJ1-1
clone size: NA
CDR3 DNA: TGCGCCAGCAGCCGCGGGACAGGAAGTCCCCCAACTGAAGCTTTCTTT
CDR3 protein: CASSRGTGSPPTEAFF

D gene: NA
V gene: TRBV30
J gene: TRBJ1-1
clone size: NA
CDR3 DNA: TGTGCCTGGAGTGTATTCCGTCCCCGCTCTCAGGGACACGAAGCTTTCTTT
CDR3 protein: CAWSVFRPRSQGHEAFF

D gene: NA
V gene: TRBV7-2
J gene: TRBJ1-1
clone size: NA
CDR3 DNA: TGTGCCAGCAGCTTAGCGGTCCGCGCCGGCACTGAAGCTTTCTTT
CDR3 protein: CASSLAVRAGTEAFF

D gene: NA
V gene: TRBV19
J gene: TRBJ1-5
clone size: NA
CDR3 DNA: TGTGCCAGTAGTATAGTAGGCAGGGTGAATCAGCCCCAGCATTTT
CDR3 protein: CASSIVGRVNQPQHF

D gene: TRBD1
V gene: TRBV11-2
J gene: TRBJ2-5
clone size: few
CDR3 DNA: TGTGCCAGCAGCCAGATCGGGACAGGCCCTGGGGAGACCCAGTACTTC
CDR3 protein: CASSQIGTGPGETQYF

D gene: TRBD2
V gene: TRBV5-1
J gene: TRBJ2-3
clone size: NA
CDR3 DNA: TGCGCCAGCAGCACAGGACTAGCGGGGGGCACAGATACGCAGTATTTT
CDR3 protein: CASSTGLAGGTDTQYF